The present TCR beta chain was sequenced within a study of cytomegalovirus exposure and HLA in healthy donors. Regarding the study as a whole: Accurate predictions that matched the HLA-A and HLA-B alleles of most subjects were reportedly made from TCR beta sequences.

The ends were cut back, 1 base at V and 3 bases at J, with 10 bases in the middle. Germline-derived CDR1 and CDR2 are SGHNT and YYREEE (reference sequence). This CDR3 region has 14 residues. The primer mix had 60 Vbeta and 13 Jbeta primers. The assay was immunoSEQ multiplex PCR, and TCRdb's table has in-frame clones only and misses some. With 60,000 to 65,000 clones in the sample, the ten largest clones hold 3.6%. In regard to this clone: The target antigen is unknown.

The sample consisted of PBMCs. The TCR was taken from a woman under 30 in good health and CMV-seronegative. The rearrangement links TRBV5-4 to TRBJ2-5; possible D gene TRBD1, 6 bases. Here the CDR3 reads CASSLQDREETQYF. CDR3 nucleotides: TGTGCCAGCAGCTTGCAGGACAGAGAAGAGACCCAGTACTTC.